The TCR beta chain described here comes from a study of long-term antiretroviral therapy in people with HIV. Study results and limitations: Clones showing expansion before ART dominated the repertoire at all time points.

As regards this clone: Antigen specificity is unknown.

The CDR3 contains 13 residues. The germline V gene has CDR1 SGHDT and CDR2 YYEEEE. V shed 4 bases and J shed 5 bases, with 12 bases lying between them. Sequencing relied on immunoSEQ assay v3.0, run at survey level. The sequencing target was roughly 35,000-50,000 T-cell genomes per sample. Assay: immunoSEQ multiplex PCR; the TCRdb copy retains only in-frame clones and omits some. The data show fewer than 40,000 clones, approximately 87% seen once. Per individual, the PBMC samples numbered at least one pre-ART and at least two post-ART. Everyone in the study who had HIV was treated in the United States.

Sample: unsorted PBMCs, taken 1.2 years after starting antiretroviral therapy. J is TRBJ2-5 and V is TRBV5-6; D gene ambiguous. The receptor's source is a woman in her forties or fifties with HIV. The CDR3 here is CASSKNYDETQYF. In DNA form, the CDR3 reads TGTGCCAGCAGCAAGAACTATGATGAGACCCAGTACTTC.